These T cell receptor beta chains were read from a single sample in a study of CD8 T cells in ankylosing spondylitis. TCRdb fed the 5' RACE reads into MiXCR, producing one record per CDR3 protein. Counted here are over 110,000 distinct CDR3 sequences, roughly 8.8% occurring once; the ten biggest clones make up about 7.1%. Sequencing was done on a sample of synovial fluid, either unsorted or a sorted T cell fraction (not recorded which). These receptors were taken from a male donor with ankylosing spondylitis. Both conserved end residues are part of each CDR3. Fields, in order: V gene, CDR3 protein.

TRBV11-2 CASSLGTGTDTQYF
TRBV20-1 CSARRDRGNQPQHF
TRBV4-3 CASSQDKGGHLAF
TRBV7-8 CASSPGRGGFYNEQFF
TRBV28 CASSLSVRTERNTEAFF
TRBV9 CASSLTNYNEQFF
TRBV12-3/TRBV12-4 CASSLGQGNTIYF
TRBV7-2 CASSFLTGRGNTIYF
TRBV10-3 CAISDAGGLTDTQYF
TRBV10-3 CAISGGDQPQHF
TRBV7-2 CASSPRPGGTYNEQFF
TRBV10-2 CASSDNRLAANEQFF
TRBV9 CASSVVEGFGAFF
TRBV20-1 CSAKGNTEAFF